Below, one TCR beta chain is given with its context. The target of this receptor is not known. The junction shows a germline mismatch at one end, possibly a read error. This specimen belongs to a study of tumor-infiltrating lymphocytes in primary liver carcinoma (dated by TCRdb to between 2016 and 2019). About the full investigation: Hepatocellular carcinoma (four) or combined HCC and intrahepatic cholangiocarcinoma (one) was present in the five patients, who were three men and two women aged 30 to 69 years. Tumors of the five patients were stage T1-T3 N0M0 with maximum diameters of 4.2 to 10 cm. Each sample produced roughly 3.65 to 7.5 million productive TCRbeta reads, and read depth showed no significant difference between tissue types. Across five regions of each liver tumor, along with adjacent normal tissue and blood, the study brought together TCRbeta repertoire sequencing, expression microarrays and whole-exome sequencing. A total of roughly 35 specimens from 5 patients, comprising about 25 tumor regions, 5 adjacent noncancerous liver tissues and 5 peripheral blood samples, were covered by TCRbeta repertoire sequencing. Agilent mRNA microarray profiling was performed on the approximately 27 tumor region samples to relate TCRbeta repertoire diversity to the local molecular phenotype. High reproducibility was observed for the technical replicate repertoires, with mean shared-clone rates roughly 0.87 and correlation coefficients above 0.95. Overall study results and their limits: Only about 7.5-25% of top clones were present in all five regions of a tumor, suggesting spatial heterogeneity of tumor-infiltrating T cells. Only the TCR beta chain was sequenced, so true repertoire diversity is likely underestimated because unpaired alpha chains were not captured. Only 4 or 5 patients were included in the study, and the authors note that the findings should be validated in a larger study. Because the samples were bulk and unsorted, CD4+ and CD8+ T cell repertoires could not be compared. Repertoire overlap was higher between tumor regions (mean approximately 36%) than tumor-adjacent (approximately 17%) or tumor-blood (approximately 14%) pairs, consistent with antigen-driven expansion. The top 250 clones made up a significantly larger repertoire fraction in tumors than in blood (p = 0.039).

CDR3 length: 12 amino acids, cysteine to phenylalanine. This entry keeps only the CDR3 DNA: 36 bases, framed from base 1. The germline V gene specifies ENHRY as CDR1 and SYGVKD as CDR2. TCRbeta-specific cDNA was reverse-transcribed from 500 ng total RNA using a constant-region primer and ProtoScript II reverse transcriptase. The TCRbeta libraries were prepared through three rounds of nested multiplex PCR following a slightly modified ARM-PCR procedure. Multiplex TRBV1-TRBV30 forward primers and a Cbeta reverse primer were used in the first two PCR rounds, each of which was run for 10 cycles. A final 25-cycle PCR with Deep VentR polymerase added sample barcodes and Illumina adapters. Before sequencing, amplicons between 200 and 500 bp were purified from gel using a QIAquick gel extraction kit. TCRbeta amplicons were sequenced on an Illumina HiSeq 2500 with 250-bp paired-end reads. The study's processing was this. To recover full CDR3 sequences, reads were quality-trimmed using Trimmomatic v0.33 and paired reads were then merged using FLASH v1.2.11. V, D and J germline segments were assigned to the rearranged TCRbeta sequences by MiGEC v1.2.1b. Clonotype statistics, along with Shannon-Wiener diversity indices, were calculated using VDJtools v1.0.0. Except for diversity analysis, only each sample's 250 most abundant clonotypes were used in subsequent analyses to reduce sampling bias. TCRdb applied fastp at Q25 and MiXCR to the public reads, then kept only in-frame beta chains. CDR3 protein sequences are deduplicated, and each keeps its most common genes and DNA. These V and J calls rely on TCRdb rather than the paper's analysis. The sample contains fewer than 90,000 distinct CDR3 sequences, about three quarters of them found a single time. The top ten clonotypes cover 15% to 20% of the sample.

Total RNA and DNA were co-extracted without cell sorting from around 20-30 mg of bulk tissue using the AllPrep DNA/RNA mini kit. Five patients with histopathologically diagnosed primary liver carcinoma underwent surgical resection in China between November 2015 and March 2016. Chronic HBV infection was present in the patients, and the patients were treatment-naive at sampling. Each tumor was sampled at five spatially separated regions: the superior, inferior, left-lateral and right-lateral poles and the tumor centre. According to histology, viable tumor cells made up more than 85% of every tumor sample. Pieces of fresh tumor and adjacent tissue were cut in half, with one half kept in RNAlater at -80 degrees C and the other half sent for histology.

The V gene is TRBV10-3 and the J gene is TRBJ2-2; 8 nucleotides in the junction match TRBD1. The sequenced sample was liver tumor tissue from sampling region 1. Interpreted using the paper, the cell subset or site label stands for: tumor region T1, superior pole. The source of this sequence is a man in his forties or fifties with primary liver carcinoma and hepatitis B virus infection. The sequence in DNA is TGTGCCTTCAGTGACGGATCCAGGGGGCTGTTCTTT. It is translated as CAFSDGSRGLFF.